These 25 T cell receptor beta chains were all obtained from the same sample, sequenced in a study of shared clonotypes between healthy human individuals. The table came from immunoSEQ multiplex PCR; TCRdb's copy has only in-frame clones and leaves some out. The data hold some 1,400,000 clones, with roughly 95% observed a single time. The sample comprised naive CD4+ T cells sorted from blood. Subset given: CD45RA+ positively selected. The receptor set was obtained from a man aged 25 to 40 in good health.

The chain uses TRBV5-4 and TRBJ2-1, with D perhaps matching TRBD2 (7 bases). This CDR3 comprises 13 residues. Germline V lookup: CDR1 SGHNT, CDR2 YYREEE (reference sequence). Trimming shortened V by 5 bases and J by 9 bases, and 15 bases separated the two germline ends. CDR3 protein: CASRIIGGGEQFF. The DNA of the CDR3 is TGTGCCAGCAGGATAATAGGGGGGGGTGAGCAGTTCTTC.

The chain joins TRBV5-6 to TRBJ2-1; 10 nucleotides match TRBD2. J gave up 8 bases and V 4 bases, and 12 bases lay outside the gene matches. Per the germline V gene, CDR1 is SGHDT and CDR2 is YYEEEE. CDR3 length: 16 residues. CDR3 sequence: CASSRLAGVTGDEQFF. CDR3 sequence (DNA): TGTGCCAGCAGCCGCCTAGCGGGAGTGACGGGCGATGAGCAGTTCTTC.

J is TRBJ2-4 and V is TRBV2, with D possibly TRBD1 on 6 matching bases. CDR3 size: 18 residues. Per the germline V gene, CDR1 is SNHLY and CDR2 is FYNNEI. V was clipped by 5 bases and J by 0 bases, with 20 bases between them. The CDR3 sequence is CASSPNVQGPLAKNIQYF. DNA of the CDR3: TGTGCCAGCAGTCCGAACGTACAGGGCCCGCTAGCCAAAAACATTCAGTACTTC.

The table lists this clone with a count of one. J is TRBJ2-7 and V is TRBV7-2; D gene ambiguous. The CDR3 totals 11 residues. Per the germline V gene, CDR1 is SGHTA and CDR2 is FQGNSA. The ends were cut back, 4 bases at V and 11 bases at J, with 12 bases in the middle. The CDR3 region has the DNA TGTGCCAGCAGCTCATCCCCCAAAGAGTACTTC. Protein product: CASSSSPKEYF.

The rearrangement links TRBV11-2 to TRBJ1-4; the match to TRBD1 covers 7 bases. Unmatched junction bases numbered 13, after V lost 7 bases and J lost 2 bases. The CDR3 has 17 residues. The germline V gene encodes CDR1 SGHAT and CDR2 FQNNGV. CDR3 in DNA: TGTGCCAGCACTCAGAGGGAGACGGGACAGACTAATGAAAAACTGTTTTTT. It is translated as CASTQRETGQTNEKLFF.

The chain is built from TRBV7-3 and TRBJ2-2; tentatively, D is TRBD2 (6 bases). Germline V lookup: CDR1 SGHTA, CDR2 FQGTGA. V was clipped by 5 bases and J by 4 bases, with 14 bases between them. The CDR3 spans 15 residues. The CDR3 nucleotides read TGTGCCAGCAGCCCCGGGCTAGCGTCCACCGGGGAGCTGTTTTTT. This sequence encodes CASSPGLASTGELFF.

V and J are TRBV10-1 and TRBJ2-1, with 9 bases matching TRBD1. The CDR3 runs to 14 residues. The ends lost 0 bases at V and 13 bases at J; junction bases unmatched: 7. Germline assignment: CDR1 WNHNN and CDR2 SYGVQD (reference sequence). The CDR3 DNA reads TGCGCCAGCAGTGAGTCCCGGGGACAGGGCGAACAGTTCTTC. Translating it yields CASSESRGQGEQFF.

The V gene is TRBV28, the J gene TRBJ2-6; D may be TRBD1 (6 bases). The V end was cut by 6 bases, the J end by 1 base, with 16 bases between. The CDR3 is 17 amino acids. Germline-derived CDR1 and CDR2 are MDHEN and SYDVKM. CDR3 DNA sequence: TGTGCCAGCAGCTCCCATTCCAGGGGTTCTGGGGCCAACGTCCTGACTTTC. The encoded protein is CASSSHSRGSGANVLTF.

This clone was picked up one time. CDR3 DNA: TGTGCCAGCAGCTCCCCCCCCCTGCAGCAGTACTTC. Protein product: CASSSPPLQQYF. This chain connects TRBV5-4 to TRBJ2-7, with D unclear. CDR1 is SGHNT and CDR2 is YYREEE in the germline V gene (reference sequence). V lost 3 bases, J lost 8 bases, and 12 bases lay in between. The length of the CDR3 is 12 residues.

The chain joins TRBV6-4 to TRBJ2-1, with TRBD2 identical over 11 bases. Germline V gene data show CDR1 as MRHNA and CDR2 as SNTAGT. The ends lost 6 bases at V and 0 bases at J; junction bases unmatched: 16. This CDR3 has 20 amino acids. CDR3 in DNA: TGTGCCAGCAGGGAGCCGGGACTAGCGGAAGTCATAGGCTCCTACAATGAGCAGTTCTTC. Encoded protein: CASREPGLAEVIGSYNEQFF.

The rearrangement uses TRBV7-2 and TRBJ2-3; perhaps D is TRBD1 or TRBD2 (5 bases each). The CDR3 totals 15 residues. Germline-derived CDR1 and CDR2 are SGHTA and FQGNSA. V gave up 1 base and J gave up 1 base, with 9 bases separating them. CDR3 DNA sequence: TGTGCCAGCAGCTTAGTGGGGACCCGCACAGATACGCAGTATTTT. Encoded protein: CASSLVGTRTDTQYF.

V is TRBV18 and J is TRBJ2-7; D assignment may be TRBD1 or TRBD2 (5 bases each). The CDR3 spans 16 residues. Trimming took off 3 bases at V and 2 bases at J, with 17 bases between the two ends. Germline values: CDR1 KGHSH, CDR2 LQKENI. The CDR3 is CASSPQGGLRTYEQYF. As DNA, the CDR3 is TGTGCCAGCTCACCCCAGGGCGGGCTAAGGACCTACGAGCAGTACTTC.

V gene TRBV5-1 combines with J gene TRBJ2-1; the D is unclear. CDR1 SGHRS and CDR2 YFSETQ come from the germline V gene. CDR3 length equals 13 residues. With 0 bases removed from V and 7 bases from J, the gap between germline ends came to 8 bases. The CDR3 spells CASSLEILNEQFF. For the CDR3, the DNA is TGCGCCAGCAGCTTGGAGATTCTAAATGAGCAGTTCTTC. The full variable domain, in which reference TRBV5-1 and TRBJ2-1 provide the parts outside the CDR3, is KAGVTQTPRYLIKTRGQQVTLSCSPISGHRSVSWYQQTPGQGLQFLFEYFSETQRNKGNFPGRFSGRQFSNSRSEMNVSTLELGDSALYLCASSLEILNEQFFGPGTRLTVL.

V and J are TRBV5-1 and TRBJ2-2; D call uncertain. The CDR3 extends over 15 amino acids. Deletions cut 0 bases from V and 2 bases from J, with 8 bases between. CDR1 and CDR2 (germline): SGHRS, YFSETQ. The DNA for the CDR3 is TGCGCCAGCAGCTTGGGTGGATTCAACACCGGGGAGCTGTTTTTT. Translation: CASSLGGFNTGELFF.

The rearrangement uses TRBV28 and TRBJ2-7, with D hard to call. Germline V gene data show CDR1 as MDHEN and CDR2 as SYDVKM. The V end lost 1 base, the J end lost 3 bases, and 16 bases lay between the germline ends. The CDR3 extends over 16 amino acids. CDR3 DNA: TGTGCCAGCAGTTTATTCCCAGGTGGTATCTTCTACGAGCAGTACTTC. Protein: CASSLFPGGIFYEQYF.

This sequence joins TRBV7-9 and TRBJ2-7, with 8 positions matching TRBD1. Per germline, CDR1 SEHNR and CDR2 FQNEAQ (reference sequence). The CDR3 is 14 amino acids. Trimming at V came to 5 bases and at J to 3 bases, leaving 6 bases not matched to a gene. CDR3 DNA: TGTGCCAGCAGCGCCCCGGACAGGGTCTACGAGCAGTACTTC. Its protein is CASSAPDRVYEQYF.

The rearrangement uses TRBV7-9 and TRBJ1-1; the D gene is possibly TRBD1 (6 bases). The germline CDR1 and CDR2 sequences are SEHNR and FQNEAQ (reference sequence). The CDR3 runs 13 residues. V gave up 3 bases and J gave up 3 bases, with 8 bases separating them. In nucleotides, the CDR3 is TGTGCCAGCAGCTTGGACAGTTACACTGAAGCTTTCTTT. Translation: CASSLDSYTEAFF.

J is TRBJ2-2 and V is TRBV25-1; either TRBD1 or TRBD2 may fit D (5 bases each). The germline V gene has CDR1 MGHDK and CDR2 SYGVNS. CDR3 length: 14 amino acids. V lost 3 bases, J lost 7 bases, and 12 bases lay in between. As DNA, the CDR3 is TGTGCCAGCAGTGATGAGGGGCTTGGCGGGGAGCTGTTTTTT. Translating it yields CASSDEGLGGELFF.

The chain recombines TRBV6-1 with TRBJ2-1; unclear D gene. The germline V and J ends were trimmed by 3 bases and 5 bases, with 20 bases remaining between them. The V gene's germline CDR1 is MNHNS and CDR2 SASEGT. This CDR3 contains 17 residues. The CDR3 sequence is CASSDIPTGPWDNEQFF. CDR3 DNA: TGTGCCAGCAGTGATATCCCCACCGGACCATGGGACAATGAGCAGTTCTTC.

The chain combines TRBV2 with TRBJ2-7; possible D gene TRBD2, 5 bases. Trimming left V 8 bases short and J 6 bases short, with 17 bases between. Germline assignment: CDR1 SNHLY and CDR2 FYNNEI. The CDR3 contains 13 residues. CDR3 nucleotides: TGTGCCAGCTTTCAGGAGAAAGGGAGCGAGCAGTACTTC. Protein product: CASFQEKGSEQYF. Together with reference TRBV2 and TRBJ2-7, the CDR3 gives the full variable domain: EPEVTQTPSHQVTQMGQEVILRCVPISNHLYFYWYRQILGQKVEFLVSFYNNEISEKSEIFDDQFSVERPDGSNFTLKIRSTKLEDSAMYFCASFQEKGSEQYFGPGTRLTVT.

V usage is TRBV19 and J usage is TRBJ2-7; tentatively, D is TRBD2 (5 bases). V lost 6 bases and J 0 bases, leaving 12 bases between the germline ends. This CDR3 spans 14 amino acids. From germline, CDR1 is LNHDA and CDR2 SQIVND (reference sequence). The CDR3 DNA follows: TGTGCCAGTAGAGATACTAGAGACTCCTACGAGCAGTACTTC. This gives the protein CASRDTRDSYEQYF.

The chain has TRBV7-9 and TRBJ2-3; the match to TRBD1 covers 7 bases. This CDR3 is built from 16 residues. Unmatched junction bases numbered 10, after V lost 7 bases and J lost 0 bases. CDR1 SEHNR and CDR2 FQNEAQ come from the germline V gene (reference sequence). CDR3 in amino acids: CASTSRDRESTDTQYF. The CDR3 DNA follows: TGTGCCAGCACCTCGAGGGACAGAGAAAGCACAGATACGCAGTATTTT.

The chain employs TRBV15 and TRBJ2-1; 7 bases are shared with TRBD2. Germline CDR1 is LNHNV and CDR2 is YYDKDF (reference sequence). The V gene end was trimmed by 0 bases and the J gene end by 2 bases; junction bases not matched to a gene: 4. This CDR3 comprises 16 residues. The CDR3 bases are TGTGCCACCAGCAGAGATCTAGCGGCAACCTACAATGAGCAGTTCTTC. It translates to CATSRDLAATYNEQFF.

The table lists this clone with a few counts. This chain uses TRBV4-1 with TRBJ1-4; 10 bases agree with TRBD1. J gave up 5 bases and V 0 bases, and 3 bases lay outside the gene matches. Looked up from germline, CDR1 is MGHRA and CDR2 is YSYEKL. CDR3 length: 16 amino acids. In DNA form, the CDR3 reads TGCGCCAGCAGCCAAGATGGGGGACAGGGGAATGAAAAACTGTTTTTT. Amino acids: CASSQDGGQGNEKLFF.

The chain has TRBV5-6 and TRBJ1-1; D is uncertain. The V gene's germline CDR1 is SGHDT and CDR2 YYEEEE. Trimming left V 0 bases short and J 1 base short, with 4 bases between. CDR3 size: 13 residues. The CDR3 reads CASSLARNTEAFF. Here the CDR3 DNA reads TGTGCCAGCAGCTTGGCCCGGAACACTGAAGCTTTCTTT.